This TCR beta chain was identified in a study of technical replicates of blood from several donors. The method was immunoSEQ multiplex PCR; TCRdb's version includes in-frame clones alone and lacks a portion of them. The sample holds roughly 60,000 clones, about 90% seen once. The germline CDR1 and CDR2 sequences are SGDLS and YYNGEE. The CDR3 extends over 14 amino acids. V was clipped by 4 bases and J by 3 bases; unmatched bases: 6. The sample comprised PBMCs. This sequence originates from a human donor in good health. Some clones in this sample may be carry-over from other donors' samples. The rearrangement joins TRBV9 to TRBJ2-7; 8 positions match TRBD1. DNA for the CDR3: TGTGCCAGCAGCCCCGGACAGGGAAACTACGAGCAGTACTTC. This gives the protein CASSPGQGNYEQYF.